The sequence of this TCR beta chain was determined in a study of T-cell reconstitution after alpha-beta-depleted transplantation in children. CDR1 is SGHRS, CDR2 YFSETQ, per germline. The CDR3 extends over 17 amino acids. Unmatched junction bases numbered 9, after V lost 4 bases and J lost 4 bases. Preparation of the TCRbeta library involved a method that used unique molecular identifiers. Via MiXCR, TCRdb re-called the PCR reads, giving one row per CDR3 protein. Counted here are some 500,000 distinct CDR3 sequences, approximately 20% occurring once; the ten biggest clones make up 3% to 3.5%. This clonotype has just a few counts.

The input for sequencing was PBMCs from the stem cell graft donor, taken from the stem cell graft. This chain uses TRBV5-1 with TRBJ2-3; 13 bases align to TRBD2. The TCR was taken from a human donor who donated a stem cell graft to a child with acute lymphoblastic leukemia. This chain's CDR3 is CASSLRTSGSVPDTQYF. CDR3 DNA sequence: TGCGCCAGCAGCCTCAGGACTAGCGGGAGCGTACCAGATACGCAGTATTTT.